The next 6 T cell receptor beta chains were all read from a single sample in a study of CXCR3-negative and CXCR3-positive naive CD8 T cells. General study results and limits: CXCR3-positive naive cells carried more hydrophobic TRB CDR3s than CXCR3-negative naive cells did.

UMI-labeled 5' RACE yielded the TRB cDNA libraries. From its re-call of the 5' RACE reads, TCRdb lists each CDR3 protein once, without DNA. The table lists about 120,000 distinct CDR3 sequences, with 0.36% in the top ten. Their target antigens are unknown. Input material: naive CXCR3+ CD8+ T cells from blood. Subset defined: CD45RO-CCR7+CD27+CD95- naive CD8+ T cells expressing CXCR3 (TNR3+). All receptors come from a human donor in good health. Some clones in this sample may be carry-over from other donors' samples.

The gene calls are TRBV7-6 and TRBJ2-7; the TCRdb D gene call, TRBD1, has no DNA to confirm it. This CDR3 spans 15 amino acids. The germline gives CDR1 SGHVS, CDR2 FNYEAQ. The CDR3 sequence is CASSLGEAGGYEQYF.

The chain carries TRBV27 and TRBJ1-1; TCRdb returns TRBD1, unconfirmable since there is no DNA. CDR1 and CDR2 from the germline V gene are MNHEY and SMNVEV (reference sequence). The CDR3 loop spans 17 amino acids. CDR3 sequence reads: CASSLGQSKGLNTEAFF.

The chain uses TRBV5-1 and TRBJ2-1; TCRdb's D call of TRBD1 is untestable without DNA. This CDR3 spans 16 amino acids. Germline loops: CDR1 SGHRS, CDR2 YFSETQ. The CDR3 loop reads CASSWAFGTGYNEQFF.

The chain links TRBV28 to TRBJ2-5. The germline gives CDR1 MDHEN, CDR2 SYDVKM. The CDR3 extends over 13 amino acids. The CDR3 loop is CASSSTNEETQYF.

Here the CDR3 reads CASSPGELNQPQHF. V and J are TRBV9 and TRBJ1-5; TCRdb names TRBD1, which stays unverified in the absence of DNA. CDR3 length: 14 residues. Germline lookup yields CDR1 SGDLS and CDR2 YYNGEE.

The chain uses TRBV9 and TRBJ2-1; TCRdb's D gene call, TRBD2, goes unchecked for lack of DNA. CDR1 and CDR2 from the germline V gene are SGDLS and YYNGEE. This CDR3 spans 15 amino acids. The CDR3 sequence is CASSGSGTSSNEQFF.